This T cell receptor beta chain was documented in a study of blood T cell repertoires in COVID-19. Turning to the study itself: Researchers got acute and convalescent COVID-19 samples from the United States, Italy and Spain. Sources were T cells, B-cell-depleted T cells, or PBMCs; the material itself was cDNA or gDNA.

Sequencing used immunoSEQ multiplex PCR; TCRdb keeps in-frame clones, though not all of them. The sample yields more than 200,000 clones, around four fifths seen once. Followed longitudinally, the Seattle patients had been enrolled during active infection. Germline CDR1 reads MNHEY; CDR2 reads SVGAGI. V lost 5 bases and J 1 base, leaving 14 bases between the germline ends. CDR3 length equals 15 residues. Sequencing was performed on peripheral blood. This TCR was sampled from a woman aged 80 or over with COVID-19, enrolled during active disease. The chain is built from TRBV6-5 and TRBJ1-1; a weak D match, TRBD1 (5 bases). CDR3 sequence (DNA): TGTGCCAGCAGTCCCCAACTCGGGGGGAACACTGAAGCTTTCTTT. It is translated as CASSPQLGGNTEAFF.